A selection of T cell receptor beta chains follows, all from one sample in a study of T cell responses to AZD1222 COVID-19 vaccine. The assay was immunoSEQ multiplex PCR, and TCRdb's table has in-frame clones only and misses some. Of roughly 150,000 clones listed, 92% were seen once; the top ten hold 1.1%. The source was peripheral blood, collected 28 days after the second AZD1222 dose. The receptors shown here come from an adult who received the AZD1222 COVID-19 vaccine. Both conserved end residues are part of each CDR3. A D gene is named only where the DNA matches it firmly. Rows may omit the clone size; those that give it use once, few, many or a size class.

.,TRBV6-5,15,.,TRBJ1-1,CASSKTGLADTEAFF,TGTGCCAGCAGTAAAACAGGGTTGGCGGACACTGAAGCTTTCTTT
.,TRBV19,14,.,TRBJ2-7,CASKEGHRAYEQYF,TGTGCCAGTAAGGAAGGACACCGAGCCTACGAGCAGTACTTC
.,TRBV14,13,.,TRBJ1-3,CASSPYSGNTIYF,TGTGCCAGCAGCCCCTACTCTGGAAACACCATATATTTT
.,TRBV5-6,13,TRBD1,TRBJ2-5,CASSWGQGGTQYF,TGTGCCAGCAGCTGGGGACAGGGTGGGACCCAGTACTTC
.,TRBV19,17,TRBD1,TRBJ1-6,CASSIRQGWGDNSPLHF,TGTGCCAGTAGTATCCGACAGGGCTGGGGGGATAATTCACCCCTCCACTTT
.,TRBV7-3,14,.,TRBJ2-5,CASSLEGHRETQYF,TGTGCCAGCAGCTTAGAGGGGCATAGGGAGACCCAGTACTTC
once,TRBV27,17,TRBD2,TRBJ2-5,CASSLYTSGGLRETQYF,TGTGCCAGCAGTTTATATACTAGCGGTGGGCTCAGGGAGACCCAGTACTTC
.,TRBV19,17,.,TRBJ1-6,CASSSTLGSSYNSPLHF,TGTGCCAGTAGTTCAACCCTCGGGAGCTCCTATAATTCACCCCTCCACTTT
once,TRBV19,17,TRBD1,TRBJ1-2,CASTRSRDRAVYYGYTF,TGTGCCAGTACCCGTTCCCGGGACAGGGCCGTCTACTATGGCTACACCTTC
.,TRBV6-6,13,.,TRBJ1-1,CASKPDTYTEAFF,TGTGCCAGCAAACCGGACACTTACACTGAAGCTTTCTTT
.,TRBV29-1,12,.,TRBJ1-4,CSVADLNEKLFF,TGCAGCGTTGCGGACCTTAATGAAAAACTGTTTTTT
.,TRBV7-8,18,.,TRBJ1-3,CASSLVFRDNEERNTIYF,TGTGCCAGCAGCTTAGTCTTCCGGGACAACGAAGAGCGAAACACCATATATTTT
.,TRBV5-4,14,TRBD1,TRBJ1-1,CASRTGQGTTEAFF,TGTGCCAGCAGGACCGGACAGGGGACGACTGAAGCTTTCTTT
.,TRBV11-1,14,.,TRBJ1-2,CASSLDSANYGYTF,TGTGCCAGCAGCTTAGACAGCGCTAACTATGGCTACACCTTC
.,TRBV19,15,TRBD1,TRBJ1-1,CASSISGTGDTEAFF,TGTGCCAGTAGTATATCTGGGACAGGGGACACTGAAGCTTTCTTT
.,TRBV5-6,13,.,TRBJ1-2,CASSLPVGGGYTF,TGTGCCAGCAGCCTCCCAGTTGGGGGTGGCTACACCTTC
.,TRBV15,14,.,TRBJ2-1,CATRVGQWDEEQFF,TGTGCCACCAGGGTTGGACAGTGGGATGAGGAGCAGTTCTTC
.,TRBV4-2,14,TRBD1,TRBJ1-6,CASSQGQGNSPLHF,TGTGCCAGCAGCCAAGGACAGGGTAATTCACCCCTCCACTTT
.,TRBV2,14,TRBD2,TRBJ2-7,CASPGLAGTYEQYF,TGTGCCAGCCCAGGGCTAGCGGGGACCTACGAGCAGTACTTC
few,TRBV4-1,16,.,TRBJ1-2,CASSHRGGEAYYGYTF,TGCGCCAGCAGCCATCGAGGGGGGGAGGCTTACTATGGCTACACCTTC
.,TRBV5-1,15,TRBD1,TRBJ2-1,CASSSTGGRYNEQFF,TGCGCCAGCAGCTCCACAGGGGGGAGATACAATGAGCAGTTCTTC
.,TRBV7-9,13,.,TRBJ2-1,CASCRDAPNEQFF,TGTGCCAGCTGCCGGGACGCGCCCAATGAGCAGTTCTTC
.,TRBV5-1,16,TRBD2,TRBJ2-3,CASSLSTSGVTDTQYF,TGCGCCAGCAGCTTGTCGACTAGCGGGGTGACAGATACGCAGTATTTT
.,TRBV5-1,16,.,TRBJ2-5,CASSESRQSYQETQYF,TGCGCCAGCAGCGAATCTAGGCAGAGTTACCAAGAGACCCAGTACTTC
.,TRBV7-2,13,.,TRBJ1-2,CASSLDGNYGYTF,TGTGCCAGCAGCTTAGACGGGAACTATGGCTACACCTTC
.,TRBV11-2,13,.,TRBJ1-1,CASSLILGAEAFF,TGTGCCAGCAGCTTGATACTAGGGGCTGAAGCTTTCTTT
.,TRBV7-2,14,.,TRBJ2-6,CASSLQGGANVLTF,TGTGCCAGCAGCTTACAGGGTGGGGCCAACGTCCTGACTTTC
.,TRBV15,15,.,TRBJ1-1,CATSRGIGGNTEAFF,TGTGCCACCAGCAGAGGTATAGGGGGGAACACTGAAGCTTTCTTT
.,TRBV5-4,17,TRBD1,TRBJ1-6,CASSGQGVGGYNSPLHF,TGTGCCTCCTCGGGACAGGGGGTTGGGGGCTATAATTCACCCCTCCACTTT
.,TRBV2,18,.,TRBJ1-4,CASSQTFPLYRLNEKLFF,TGTGCCAGCAGTCAGACCTTTCCTCTTTACCGTTTAAATGAAAAACTGTTTTTT
.,TRBV2,14,TRBD1,TRBJ1-5,CASSEQGQGGAQHF,TGTGCCAGCAGTGAGCAGGGACAGGGGGGAGCCCAGCATTTT
.,TRBV9,13,.,TRBJ2-2,CASSVGPTGELFF,TGTGCCAGCAGCGTAGGGCCCACCGGGGAGCTGTTTTTT
.,TRBV6-5,13,.,TRBJ1-2,CASSYSRAWGYTF,TGTGCCAGCAGTTACTCCAGGGCTTGGGGCTACACCTTC
.,TRBV5-1,16,TRBD1,TRBJ1-2,CASRVWRGQTNYGYTF,TGCGCCAGCAGGGTCTGGAGGGGGCAGACTAACTATGGCTACACCTTC
.,TRBV24-1,14,.,TRBJ1-1,CATSDGSPGAEAFF,TGTGCCACCAGTGATGGCAGCCCAGGGGCAGAAGCTTTCTTT
.,TRBV30,12,.,TRBJ1-4,CAWNGLNEKLFF,TGTGCCTGGAATGGACTTAATGAAAAACTGTTTTTT
.,TRBV6-5,13,.,TRBJ2-7,CASRRLDLYEQYF,TGTGCCAGCCGCCGACTAGACCTCTACGAGCAGTACTTC
.,TRBV5-1,17,.,TRBJ1-2,CASSLFGSAGPNYGYTF,TGCGCCAGCAGCTTGTTTGGTTCAGCAGGTCCCAACTATGGCTACACCTTC
.,TRBV21-1,13,.,TRBJ2-7,CASSKGLGRTKNF,TGTGCCAGCAGCAAAGGGTTGGGGCGTACTAAGAACTTC
.,TRBV4-1,16,TRBD2,TRBJ2-5,CASSQGGLAGQETQYF,TGCGCCAGCAGCCAAGGAGGCCTAGCGGGCCAAGAGACCCAGTACTTC
.,TRBV7-6,15,TRBD1,TRBJ1-2,CASSSYRDRVNGYTF,TGTGCCAGCAGCTCTTACCGGGACAGGGTAAATGGCTACACCTTC
.,TRBV3-1/TRBV3-2,15,.,TRBJ1-6,CASSQLLEPYSPLHF,TGTGCCAGCAGCCAACTTCTGGAGCCCTATTCACCCCTCCACTTT
.,TRBV25-1,13,.,TRBJ2-5,CASSGDIQETQYF,TGTGCCAGCAGTGGAGACATCCAAGAGACCCAGTACTTC
.,TRBV19,13,.,TRBJ2-3,CASSIVPANLQYF,TGTGCCAGTAGTATAGTCCCGGCTAATCTGCAGTATTTT
.,TRBV7-9,15,.,TRBJ1-1,CASSLGVGANTEAFF,TGTGCCAGCAGCTTAGGTGTGGGCGCGAACACTGAAGCTTTCTTT
.,TRBV27,16,.,TRBJ1-2,CASSPFRPGTAYGYTF,TGTGCCAGCAGTCCTTTCCGCCCCGGGACGGCCTATGGCTACACCTTC
once,TRBV19,15,TRBD1,TRBJ2-1,CATRMDRGIYNEQFF,TGTGCCACCAGGATGGACAGGGGGATTTACAATGAGCAGTTCTTC
.,TRBV27,16,.,TRBJ2-3,CASSLWAFGSTDTQYF,TGTGCCAGCAGTTTGTGGGCTTTTGGTAGCACAGATACGCAGTATTTT
.,TRBV10-3,14,.,TRBJ1-3,CANGDSLSGNTIYF,TGTGCCAACGGCGACAGCCTCTCTGGAAACACCATATATTTT
.,TRBV11-2,15,.,TRBJ1-6,CASSYVRQQNSPLHF,TGTGCCAGCAGCTATGTTCGACAGCAGAATTCACCCCTCCACTTT
few,TRBV11-2,15,.,TRBJ2-5,CASSSLDGKQETQYF,TGTGCCAGCAGCTCCCTTGACGGCAAACAAGAGACCCAGTACTTC
many,TRBV30,15,.,TRBJ2-5,CAWFPVEVVGETQYF,TGTGCCTGGTTCCCCGTGGAGGTTGTTGGGGAGACCCAGTACTTC
.,TRBV7-3,13,.,TRBJ2-3,CASSLGGADTQYF,TGTGCCAGCAGCTTGGGAGGAGCAGATACGCAGTATTTT
.,TRBV27,12,.,TRBJ2-3,CASSSGTDTQYF,TGTGCCAGCAGTTCGGGAACTGATACGCAGTATTTT
.,TRBV3-1/TRBV3-2,15,.,TRBJ1-5,CASSQDRGGYWPQHF,TGTGCCAGCAGCCAAGATCGGGGGGGGTATTGGCCCCAGCATTTT